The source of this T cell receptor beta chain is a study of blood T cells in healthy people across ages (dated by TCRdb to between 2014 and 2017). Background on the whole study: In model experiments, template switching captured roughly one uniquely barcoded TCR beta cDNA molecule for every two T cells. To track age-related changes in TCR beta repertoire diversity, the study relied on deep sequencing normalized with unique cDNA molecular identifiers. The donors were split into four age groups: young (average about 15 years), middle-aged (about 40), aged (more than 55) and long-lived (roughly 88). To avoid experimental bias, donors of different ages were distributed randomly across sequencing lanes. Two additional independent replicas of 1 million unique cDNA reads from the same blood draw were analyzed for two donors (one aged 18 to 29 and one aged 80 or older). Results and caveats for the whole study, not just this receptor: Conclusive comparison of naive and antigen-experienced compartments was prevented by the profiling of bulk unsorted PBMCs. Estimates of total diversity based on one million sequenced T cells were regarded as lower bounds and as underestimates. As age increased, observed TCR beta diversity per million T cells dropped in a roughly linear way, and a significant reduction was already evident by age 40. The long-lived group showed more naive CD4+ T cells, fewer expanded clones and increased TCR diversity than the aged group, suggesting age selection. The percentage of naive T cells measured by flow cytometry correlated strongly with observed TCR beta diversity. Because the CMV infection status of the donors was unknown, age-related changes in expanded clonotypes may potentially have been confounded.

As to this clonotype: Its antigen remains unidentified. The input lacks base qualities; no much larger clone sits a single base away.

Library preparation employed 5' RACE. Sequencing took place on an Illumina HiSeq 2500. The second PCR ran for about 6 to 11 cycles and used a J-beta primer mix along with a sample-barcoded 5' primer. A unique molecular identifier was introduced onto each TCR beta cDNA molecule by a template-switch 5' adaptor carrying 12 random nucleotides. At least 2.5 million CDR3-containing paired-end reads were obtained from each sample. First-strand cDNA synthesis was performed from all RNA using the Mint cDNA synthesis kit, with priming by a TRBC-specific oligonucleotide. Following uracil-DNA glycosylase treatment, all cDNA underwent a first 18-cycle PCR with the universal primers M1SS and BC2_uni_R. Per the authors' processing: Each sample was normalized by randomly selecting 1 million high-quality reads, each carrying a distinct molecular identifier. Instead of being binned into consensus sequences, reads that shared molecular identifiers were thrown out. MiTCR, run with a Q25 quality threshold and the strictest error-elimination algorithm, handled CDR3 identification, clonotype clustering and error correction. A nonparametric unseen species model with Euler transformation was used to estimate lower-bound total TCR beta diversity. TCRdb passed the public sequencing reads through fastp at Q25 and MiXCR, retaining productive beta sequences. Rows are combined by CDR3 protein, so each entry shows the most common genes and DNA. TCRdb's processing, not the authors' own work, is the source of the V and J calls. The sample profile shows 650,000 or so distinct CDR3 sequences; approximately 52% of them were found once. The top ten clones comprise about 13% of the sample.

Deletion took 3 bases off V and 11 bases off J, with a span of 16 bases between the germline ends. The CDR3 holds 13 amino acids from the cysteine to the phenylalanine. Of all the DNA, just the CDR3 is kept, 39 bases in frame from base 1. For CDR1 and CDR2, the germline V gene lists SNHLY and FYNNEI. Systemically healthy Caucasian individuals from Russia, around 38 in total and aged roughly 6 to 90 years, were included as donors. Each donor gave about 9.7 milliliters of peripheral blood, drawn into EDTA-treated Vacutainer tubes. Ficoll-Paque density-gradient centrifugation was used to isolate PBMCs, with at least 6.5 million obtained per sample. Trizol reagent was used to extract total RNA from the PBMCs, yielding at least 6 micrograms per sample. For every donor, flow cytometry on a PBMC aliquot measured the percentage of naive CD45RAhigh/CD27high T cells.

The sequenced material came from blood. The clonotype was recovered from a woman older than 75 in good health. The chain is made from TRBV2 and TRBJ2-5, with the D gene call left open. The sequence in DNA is TGTGCCAGCAGTGAGGGTCTAGACAATGAGCAGTACTTC. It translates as CASSEGLDNEQYF.